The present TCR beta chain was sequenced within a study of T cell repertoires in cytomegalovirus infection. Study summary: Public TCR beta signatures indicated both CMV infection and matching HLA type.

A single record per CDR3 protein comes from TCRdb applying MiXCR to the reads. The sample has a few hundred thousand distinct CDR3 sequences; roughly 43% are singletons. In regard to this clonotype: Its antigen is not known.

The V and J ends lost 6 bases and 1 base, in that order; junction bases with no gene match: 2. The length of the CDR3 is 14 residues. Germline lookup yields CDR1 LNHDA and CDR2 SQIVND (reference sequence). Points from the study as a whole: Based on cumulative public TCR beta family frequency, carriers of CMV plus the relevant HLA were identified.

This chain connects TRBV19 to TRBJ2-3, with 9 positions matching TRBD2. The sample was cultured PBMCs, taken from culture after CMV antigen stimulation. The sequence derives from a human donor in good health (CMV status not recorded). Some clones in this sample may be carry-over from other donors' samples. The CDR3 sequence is CASRKRGGTDTQYF. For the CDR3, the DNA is TGTGCCAGTAGGAAGCGGGGGGGCACAGATACGCAGTATTTT.